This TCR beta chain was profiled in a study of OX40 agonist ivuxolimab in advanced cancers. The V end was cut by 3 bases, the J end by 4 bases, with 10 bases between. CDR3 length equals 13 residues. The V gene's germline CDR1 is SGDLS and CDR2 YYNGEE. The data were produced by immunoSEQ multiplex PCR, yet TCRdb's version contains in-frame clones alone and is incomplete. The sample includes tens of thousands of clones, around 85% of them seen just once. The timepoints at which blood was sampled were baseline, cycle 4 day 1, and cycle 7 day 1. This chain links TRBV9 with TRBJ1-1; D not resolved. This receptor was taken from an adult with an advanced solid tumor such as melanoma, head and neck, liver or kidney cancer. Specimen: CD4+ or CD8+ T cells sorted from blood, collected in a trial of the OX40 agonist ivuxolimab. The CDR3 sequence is CASSDQLSTEAFF. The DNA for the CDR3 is TGTGCCAGCAGCGACCAATTGAGCACTGAAGCTTTCTTT.